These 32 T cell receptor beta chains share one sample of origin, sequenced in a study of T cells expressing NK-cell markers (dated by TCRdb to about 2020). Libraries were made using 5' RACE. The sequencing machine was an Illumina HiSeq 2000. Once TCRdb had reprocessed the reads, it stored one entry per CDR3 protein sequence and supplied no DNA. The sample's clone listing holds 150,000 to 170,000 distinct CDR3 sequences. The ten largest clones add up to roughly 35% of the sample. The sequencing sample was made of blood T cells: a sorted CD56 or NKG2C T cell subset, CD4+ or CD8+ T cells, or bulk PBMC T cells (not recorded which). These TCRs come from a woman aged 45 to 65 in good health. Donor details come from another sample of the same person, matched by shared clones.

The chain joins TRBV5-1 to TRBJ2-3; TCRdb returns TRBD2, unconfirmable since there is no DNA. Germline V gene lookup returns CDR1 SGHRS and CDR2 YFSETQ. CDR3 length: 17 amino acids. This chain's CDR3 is CASSFYFAGTSTDTQYF.

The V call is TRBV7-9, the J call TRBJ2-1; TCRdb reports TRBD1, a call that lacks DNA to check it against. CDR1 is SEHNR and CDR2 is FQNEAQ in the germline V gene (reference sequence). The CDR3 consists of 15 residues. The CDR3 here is CASVRGRVSYNEQFF.

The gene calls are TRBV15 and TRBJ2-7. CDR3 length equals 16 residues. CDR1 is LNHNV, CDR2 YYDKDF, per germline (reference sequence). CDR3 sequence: CATSREEPDTSYEQYF.

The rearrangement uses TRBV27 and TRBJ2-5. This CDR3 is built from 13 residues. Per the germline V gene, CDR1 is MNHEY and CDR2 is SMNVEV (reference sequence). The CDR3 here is CASSSRVGETQYF.

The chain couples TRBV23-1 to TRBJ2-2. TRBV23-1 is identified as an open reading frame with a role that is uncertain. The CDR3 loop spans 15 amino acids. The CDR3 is CASRAADSGTGELFF.

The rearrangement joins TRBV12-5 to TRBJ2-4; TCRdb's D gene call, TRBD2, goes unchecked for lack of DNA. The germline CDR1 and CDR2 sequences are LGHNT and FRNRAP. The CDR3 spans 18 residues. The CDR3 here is CASGTRLAGDGSKNIQYF.

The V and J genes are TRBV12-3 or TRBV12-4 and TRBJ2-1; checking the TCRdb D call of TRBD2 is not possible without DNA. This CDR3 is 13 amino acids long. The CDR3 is CASSAGLMGEQFF.

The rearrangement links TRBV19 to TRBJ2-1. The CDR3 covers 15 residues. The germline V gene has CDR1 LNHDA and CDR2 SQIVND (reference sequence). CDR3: CASSIGTFGYNEQFF.

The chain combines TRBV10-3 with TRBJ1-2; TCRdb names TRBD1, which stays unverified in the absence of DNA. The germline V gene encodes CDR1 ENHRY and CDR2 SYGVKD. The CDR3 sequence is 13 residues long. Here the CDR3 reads CAISRGQIYGYTF.

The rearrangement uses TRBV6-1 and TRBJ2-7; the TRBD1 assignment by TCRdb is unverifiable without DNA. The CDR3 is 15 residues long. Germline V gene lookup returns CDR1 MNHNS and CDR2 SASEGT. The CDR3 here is CASGANREEFFEQYF.

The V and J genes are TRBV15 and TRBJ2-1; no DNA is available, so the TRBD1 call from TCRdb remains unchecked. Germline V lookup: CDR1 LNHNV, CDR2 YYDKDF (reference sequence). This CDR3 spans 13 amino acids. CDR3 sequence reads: CATSGRDYNEQFF.

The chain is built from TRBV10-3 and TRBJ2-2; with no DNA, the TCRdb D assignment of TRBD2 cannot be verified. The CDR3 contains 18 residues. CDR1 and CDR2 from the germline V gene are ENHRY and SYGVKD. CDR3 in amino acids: CAISEPSIERESVGELFF.

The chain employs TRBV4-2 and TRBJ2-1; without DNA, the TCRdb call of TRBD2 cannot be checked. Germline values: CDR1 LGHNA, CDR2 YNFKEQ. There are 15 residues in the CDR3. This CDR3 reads CASSQTPLENNEQFF.

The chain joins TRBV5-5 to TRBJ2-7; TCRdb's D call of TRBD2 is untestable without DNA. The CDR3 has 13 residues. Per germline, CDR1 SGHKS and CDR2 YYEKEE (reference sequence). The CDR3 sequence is CASRLAGSYEQYF.

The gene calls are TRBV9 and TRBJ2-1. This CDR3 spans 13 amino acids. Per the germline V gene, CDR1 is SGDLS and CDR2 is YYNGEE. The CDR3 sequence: CASSVAARAEQFF.

The CDR3 loop is CASSPAPGQLYGYTF. This sequence joins TRBV7-2 and TRBJ1-2; TCRdb gives TRBD1 as the D gene, but with no DNA this cannot be confirmed. The CDR3 extends over 15 amino acids. CDR1 and CDR2 (germline): SGHTA, FQGNSA.

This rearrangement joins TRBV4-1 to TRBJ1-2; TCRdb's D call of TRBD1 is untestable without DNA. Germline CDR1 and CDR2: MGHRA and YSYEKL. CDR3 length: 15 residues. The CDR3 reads CASSQEVRVEYGYTF.

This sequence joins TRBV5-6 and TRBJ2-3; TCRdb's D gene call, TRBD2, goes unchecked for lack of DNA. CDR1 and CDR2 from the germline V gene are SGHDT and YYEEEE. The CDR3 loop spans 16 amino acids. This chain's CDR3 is CASSTRLFWDRDTQYF.

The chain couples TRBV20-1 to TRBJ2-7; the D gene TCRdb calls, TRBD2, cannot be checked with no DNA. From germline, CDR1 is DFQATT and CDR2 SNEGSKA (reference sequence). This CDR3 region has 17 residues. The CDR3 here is CSARAMGGRGTSYEQYF.

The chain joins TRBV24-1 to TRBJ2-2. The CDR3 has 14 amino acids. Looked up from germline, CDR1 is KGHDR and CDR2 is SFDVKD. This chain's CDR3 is CATSDIGETGELFF.

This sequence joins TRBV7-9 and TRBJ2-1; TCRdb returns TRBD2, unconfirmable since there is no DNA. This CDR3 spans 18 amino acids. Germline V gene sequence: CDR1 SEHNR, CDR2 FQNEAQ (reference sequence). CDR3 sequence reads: CASSSWTSGGNSYNEQFF.

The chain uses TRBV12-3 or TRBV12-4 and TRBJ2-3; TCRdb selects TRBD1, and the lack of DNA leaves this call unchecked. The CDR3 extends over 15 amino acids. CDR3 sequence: CASSPTVGSTDTQYF.

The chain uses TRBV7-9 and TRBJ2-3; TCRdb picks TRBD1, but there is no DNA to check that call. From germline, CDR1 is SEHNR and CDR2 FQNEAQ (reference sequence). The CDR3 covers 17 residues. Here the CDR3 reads CASSSPFVAAITDTQYF.

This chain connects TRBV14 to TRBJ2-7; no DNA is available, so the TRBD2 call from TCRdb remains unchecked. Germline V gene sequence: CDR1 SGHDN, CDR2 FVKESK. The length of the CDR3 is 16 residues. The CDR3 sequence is CASSHPTERGGYEQYF.

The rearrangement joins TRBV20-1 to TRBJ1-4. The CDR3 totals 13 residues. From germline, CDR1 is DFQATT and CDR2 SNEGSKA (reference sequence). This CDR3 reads CSARDVAAGKLFF.

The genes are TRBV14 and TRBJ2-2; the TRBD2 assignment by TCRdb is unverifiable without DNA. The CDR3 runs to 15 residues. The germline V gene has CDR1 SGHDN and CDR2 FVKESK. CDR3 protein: CASSERGLWTGELFF.

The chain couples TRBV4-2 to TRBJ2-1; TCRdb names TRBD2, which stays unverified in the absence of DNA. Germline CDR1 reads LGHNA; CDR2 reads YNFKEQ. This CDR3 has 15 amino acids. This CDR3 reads CASSQVTSGIDEQFF.

The CDR3 reads CAWSGGQGNYGYTF. The chain links TRBV30 to TRBJ1-2; the D call from TCRdb, TRBD1, cannot be confirmed without DNA. Germline V CDR1 and CDR2: GTSNPN, SVGIG (reference sequence). This CDR3 spans 14 amino acids.

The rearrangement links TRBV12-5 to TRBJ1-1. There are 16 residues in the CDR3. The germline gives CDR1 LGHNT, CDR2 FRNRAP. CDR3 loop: CASGLAGTFMNTEAFF.

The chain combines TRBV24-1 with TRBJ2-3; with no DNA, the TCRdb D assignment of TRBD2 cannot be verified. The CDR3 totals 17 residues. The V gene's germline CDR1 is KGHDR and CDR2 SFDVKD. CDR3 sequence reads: CATSDTTAAGLTDTQYF.

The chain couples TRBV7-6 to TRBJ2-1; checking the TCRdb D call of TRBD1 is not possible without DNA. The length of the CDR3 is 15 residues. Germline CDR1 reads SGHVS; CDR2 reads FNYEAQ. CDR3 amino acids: CASRRGPGGNNEQFF. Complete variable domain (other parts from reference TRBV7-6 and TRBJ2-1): GAGVSQSPRYKVTKRGQDVALRCDPISGHVSLYWYRQALGQGPEFLTYFNYEAQQDKSGLPNDRFSAERPEGSISTLTIQRTEQRDSAMYRCASRRGPGGNNEQFFGPGTRLTVL.

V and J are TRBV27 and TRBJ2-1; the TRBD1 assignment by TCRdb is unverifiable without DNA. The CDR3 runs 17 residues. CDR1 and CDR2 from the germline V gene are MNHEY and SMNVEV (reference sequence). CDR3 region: CASSLPRTGSPYNEQFF.